The 4 T cell receptor beta chains below were found in one sample sequenced in a study of blood T cell repertoires in COVID-19 (TCRdb year 2020). Library preparation employed the immunoSEQ multiplex PCR assay. TCRdb re-hosts the immuneACCESS table, in-frame sequences only. Its copies lack some clones; in the studies checked, an unresolved V gene accounts for under half of them, and the cause for the rest is not known. In all, the sample holds more than 400,000 clones, and 80% to 90% of those were seen once. 3.2% of the sample comes from the top ten. Sequencing input: peripheral blood. All receptors derive from a human donor in a cohort sampled during active COVID-19.

This clone was observed once. CDR3 nucleotide sequence: TGCAGTGCTAGTTCAGGGAGGTCATTTCGTGAGCAGTACTTC. Translation gives CSASSGRSFREQYF. The genes are TRBV20-1 and TRBJ2-7; tentative D call: TRBD2 (6 bases). CDR1 DFQATT and CDR2 SNEGSKA come from the germline V gene (reference sequence). V gave up 3 bases and J gave up 7 bases, with 19 bases separating them. CDR3 length equals 14 residues.

The chain joins TRBV25-1 to TRBJ2-1, with 7 bases lining up with TRBD1. CDR3 length: 15 residues. V shed 2 bases, J shed 6 bases, and the junction held 7 bases outside the gene matches. Germline V gene data show CDR1 as MGHDK and CDR2 as SYGVNS. This chain's CDR3 is CASSEIGTAINEQFF. The CDR3 DNA follows: TGTGCCAGCAGTGAAATAGGGACAGCTATCAATGAGCAGTTCTTC. The full variable domain, with the rest looked up from reference TRBV25-1 and TRBJ2-1, is EADIYQTPRYLVIGTGKKITLECSQTMGHDKMYWYQQDPGMELHLIHYSYGVNSTEKGDLSSESTVSRIRTEHFPLTLESARPSHTSQYLCASSEIGTAINEQFFGPGTRLTVL.

The chain couples TRBV5-1 to TRBJ2-3; 11 nucleotides align to TRBD2. The germline gives CDR1 SGHRS, CDR2 YFSETQ. There are 16 residues in the CDR3. Unmatched junction bases numbered 5, after V lost 3 bases and J lost 2 bases. This CDR3 reads CASSSEGLADTDTQYF. Written as DNA, the CDR3 is TGCGCCAGCAGCTCCGAGGGACTAGCGGACACAGATACGCAGTATTTT.

The gene calls are TRBV28 and TRBJ1-3; no firm D call. This CDR3 has 13 amino acids. Per the germline V gene, CDR1 is MDHEN and CDR2 is SYDVKM. V was pared by 6 bases and J by 4 bases, with 10 bases between. CDR3 sequence: CASSLYSGNTIYF. The CDR3 DNA sequence: TGTGCCAGCAGCCTCTACTCCGGAAACACCATATATTTT.